Listed below are T cell receptor beta chains from one sample, sequenced in a study of immune heterogeneity within non-small cell lung tumors. TCRdb reanalysed the multiplex PCR reads using MiXCR and keeps one entry per CDR3 protein. Among about 3,200 distinct CDR3 sequences listed, approximately 21% were seen once. The sequencing sample was made of lung tumor tissue. These receptors all stem from a man aged 55 to 70 with non-small cell lung cancer. The CDR3 runs from the conserved cysteine through the conserved F or W. D genes are given only for firm matches. The size field is filled for only some rows; it gives once, few, many or a size class.

CDR3aa | CDR3nt | j_gene | d_gene | abundance | v_gene
CASSLAVYEQYF | TGTGCCAGCAGCCTTGCCGTCTACGAGCAGTACTTC | TRBJ2-7 | - | medium-sized | TRBV7-9
CASSSLSIAGKSHNEQFF | TGTGCCAGCAGTTCCCTTTCGATAGCGGGTAAATCGCACAATGAGCAGTTCTTC | TRBJ2-1 | TRBD2 | medium-sized | TRBV28
CASSPSFLSSGLNQPQHF | TGCGCCAGCAGCCCATCCTTTTTATCTTCAGGCCTCAATCAGCCCCAGCATTTT | TRBJ1-5 | - | medium-sized | TRBV4-1
CSVATSGSSSNTGELFF | TGCAGCGTTGCCACTAGCGGGAGCTCATCGAACACCGGGGAGCTGTTTTTT | TRBJ2-2 | TRBD2 | - | TRBV29-1
CASSLTPGQPQHF | TGCGCCAGCAGCTTGACCCCCGGCCAGCCCCAGCATTTT | TRBJ1-5 | - | medium-sized | TRBV5-1
CASKGWTVNSNQPQHF | TGTGCCAGCAAGGGATGGACAGTCAATAGCAATCAGCCCCAGCATTTT | TRBJ1-5 | - | medium-sized | TRBV6-1
CASSQTSQGNQPHHF | TGTGCCAGCAGCCAAACTTCCCAGGGGAATCAGCCCCACCATTTT | TRBJ1-5 | - | - | TRBV4-2
CASSDNIAGVTYNEQFF | TGTGCCAGCAGTGACAATATAGCGGGAGTCACCTACAATGAGCAGTTCTTC | TRBJ2-1 | TRBD2 | medium-sized | TRBV25-1
CSARDGYEQYF | TGCAGTGCTAGGGACGGCTACGAGCAGTACTTC | TRBJ2-7 | - | medium-sized | TRBV20-1
CASSQDSEGTKNIQHF | TGCGCCAGCAGCCAAGATTCGGAGGGGACCAAAAACATTCAGCACTTC | TRBJ2-4 | - | - | TRBV4-1
CASSQAGAPRAYNEQFF | TGTGCCAGCAGCCAAGCTGGGGCCCCAAGGGCCTACAATGAGCAGTTCTTC | TRBJ2-1 | - | medium-sized | TRBV4-2
CANSLGGFGNTIYF | TGTGCCAACAGCCTAGGAGGGTTTGGAAACACCATCTATTTT | TRBJ1-3 | - | once | TRBV7-2
CASSGWRNNEQFF | TGTGCCAGCAGTGGATGGCGGAACAATGAGCAGTTCTTC | TRBJ2-1 | - | medium-sized | TRBV2
CASSPQTEAYEQYF | TGTGCCAGCAGCCCTCAGACAGAAGCCTACGAGCAGTACTTC | TRBJ2-7 | - | medium-sized | TRBV13
CASSGGQCTTEAFF | TGTGCCAGCAGTGGCGGTCAGTGTACGACTGAAGCTTTCTTT | TRBJ1-1 | - | - | TRBV6-4
CASSQAGRANTGELFF | TGTGCCAGCAGCCAAGCGGGCAGGGCGAACACCGGGGAGCTGTTTTTT | TRBJ2-2 | - | medium-sized | TRBV11-2
CASRSGAKETQYF | TGTGCCAGCAGGTCGGGGGCTAAAGAGACCCAGTACTTC | TRBJ2-5 | - | medium-sized | TRBV2
CAISLWGRGTEAFF | TGTGCCATCAGCTTGTGGGGGCGAGGTACTGAAGCTTTCTTT | TRBJ1-1 | - | - | TRBV5-4
CDISEEGVPYEQYF | TGTGACATCAGTGAAGAGGGTGTTCCCTACGAGCAGTACTTC | TRBJ2-7 | - | - | TRBV10-3
CASSQNFPGQGNNEKLFF | TGTGCTAGCAGCCAAAACTTCCCGGGACAGGGAAACAATGAAAAACTGTTTTTT | TRBJ1-4 | TRBD1 | many | TRBV7-7
CSVPSAGRAYNEQFF | TGCAGCGTCCCGTCCGCCGGGAGGGCCTACAATGAGCAGTTCTTC | TRBJ2-1 | TRBD2 | medium-sized | TRBV29-1
CASSQETSGYFYEQYF | TGCGCCAGCAGCCAAGAGACTAGCGGATATTTCTACGAGCAGTACTTC | TRBJ2-7 | TRBD2 | medium-sized | TRBV4-1
CASSQGLAGAYEQYF | TGCGCCAGCAGCCAAGGTCTAGCGGGAGCTTACGAGCAGTACTTC | TRBJ2-7 | TRBD2 | medium-sized | TRBV4-1
CASTPNAGSSYNGQFF | TGTGCCAGCACCCCTAACGCCGGGAGCTCCTACAATGGGCAGTTCTTC | TRBJ2-1 | - | - | TRBV7-6
CASSLPGQGVRSYNEQFF | TGTGCCAGCAGCTTGCCCGGACAGGGGGTGAGGTCCTACAATGAGCAGTTCTTC | TRBJ2-1 | TRBD1 | medium-sized | TRBV11-2
CASSPRQATLPYF | TGTGCCAGCAGTCCGAGACAGGCCACTCTCCCGTACTTC | TRBJ2-5 | - | medium-sized | TRBV6-1
CASSLVSFDTDTQYF | TGTGCCAGCAGCTTGGTTTCATTTGACACAGATACGCAGTATTTT | TRBJ2-3 | - | many | TRBV5-6
CSAAGLSGETQYF | TGCAGTGCTGCTGGATTATCAGGGGAGACCCAGTACTTC | TRBJ2-5 | - | medium-sized | TRBV20-1
CAISESAPPDTQYF | TGTGCCATCAGTGAGTCGGCGCCTCCGGATACGCAGTATTTT | TRBJ2-3 | - | - | TRBV10-3
CASSKGLAGEQYF | TGTGCCAGCAGCAAGGGACTAGCGGGAGAGCAGTACTTC | TRBJ2-7 | TRBD2 | once | TRBV7-9
CASQAGSRETQYF | TGCGCCAGCCAAGCTGGGAGCCGAGAGACCCAGTACTTC | TRBJ2-5 | - | - | TRBV10-1
CSVWGGATEAFF | TGCAGCGTTTGGGGGGGGGCGACTGAAGCTTTCTTT | TRBJ1-1 | - | many | TRBV29-1
CSGAGQGADTEAFF | TGCAGCGGGGCGGGGCAGGGGGCCGACACTGAAGCTTTCTTT | TRBJ1-1 | TRBD1 | medium-sized | TRBV29-1
CASSFPTSGRVTYEQYF | TGTGCCAGCAGCTTTCCGACTAGCGGGAGGGTCACCTACGAGCAGTACTTC | TRBJ2-7 | TRBD2 | - | TRBV7-2
CASSPGLAYYEQYF | TGTGCCAGCAGCCCCGGACTAGCGTACTACGAGCAGTACTTC | TRBJ2-7 | TRBD2 | medium-sized | TRBV5-6
CSASDERRYASTGELFF | TGCAGTGCTTCTGATGAGAGGAGGTATGCGAGCACCGGGGAGCTGTTTTTT | TRBJ2-2 | - | - | TRBV20-1
CASSFTAESEQYF | TGTGCCAGCAGTTTTACCGCGGAATCCGAGCAGTACTTC | TRBJ2-7 | - | medium-sized | TRBV12-3/TRBV12-4
CASSAARVRQETQYF | TGTGCCAGCAGTGCCGCCAGGGTGCGCCAAGAGACCCAGTACTTC | TRBJ2-5 | - | medium-sized | TRBV27
CASSWGTSGSPGELFF | TGTGCCAGCAGCTGGGGGACCAGCGGGAGCCCCGGGGAGCTGTTTTTT | TRBJ2-2 | TRBD2 | few | TRBV5-4
CSVTAGGPYNEQFF | TGCAGTGTCACAGCGGGAGGGCCTTACAATGAGCAGTTCTTC | TRBJ2-1 | TRBD2 | medium-sized | TRBV20-1
CASSLDVTGLEAFF | TGCGCCAGCAGCTTGGATGTGACAGGCCTTGAAGCTTTCTTT | TRBJ1-1 | - | medium-sized | TRBV5-1
CASRRLNPGLDSEDTQYF | TGTGCCAGCAGGCGTCTTAACCCGGGACTAGATAGCGAAGATACGCAGTATTTT | TRBJ2-3 | TRBD2 | medium-sized | TRBV12-3/TRBV12-4
CAWSPTAYEQYF | TGTGCCTGGAGTCCAACCGCATACGAGCAGTACTTC | TRBJ2-7 | - | medium-sized | TRBV30
CASSRRLVGELFF | TGTGCCAGCAGCCGACGTTTGGTCGGGGAGCTGTTTTTT | TRBJ2-2 | - | medium-sized | TRBV27
CASREGRANSPLHF | TGTGCCAGCAGAGAGGGACGGGCTAATTCACCCCTCCACTTT | TRBJ1-6 | - | medium-sized | TRBV12-3/TRBV12-4
CASSLAGISSYEQYF | TGCGCCAGCAGCTTGGCCGGGATAAGCTCCTACGAGCAGTACTTC | TRBJ2-7 | - | medium-sized | TRBV5-1
CASSPTPLYGYTF | TGTGCCAGCAGCCCAACCCCCCTCTATGGCTACACCTTC | TRBJ1-2 | - | medium-sized | TRBV3-1
CASSLRYWDGTDTQYF | TGTGCCAGCAGCTTACGGTACTGGGATGGTACAGATACGCAGTATTTC | TRBJ2-3 | - | - | TRBV11-1
CASTGTSGGNEQFF | TGCGCCAGCACCGGGACTAGCGGGGGGAATGAGCAGTTCTTC | TRBJ2-1 | TRBD2 | - | TRBV5-1